The 6 T cell receptor beta chains below come from one sample, sequenced in a study of cytotoxic CD8 clonotypes in ibrutinib-treated CLL (dated by TCRdb to the early 2020s). The library was produced with the immunoSEQ multiplex PCR assay. TCRdb provides this immuneACCESS table in a form limited to in-frame rearrangements. Some clones are lacking; in checked studies, under half of them reflect an unresolved V gene, and why the rest are absent is not known. This sample comprises fewer than 200,000 clones, under 90% of them detected only once. Roughly 4.6% of the sample rests with the top ten. Interpreted using the paper, the time point label stands for: around 25 months on ibrutinib. Specimen: PBMCs, collected after 24 months of ibrutinib treatment. The origin of the receptors is a human donor with chronic lymphocytic leukemia.

CDR3 residues: CASSYTVAYEQYF. In nucleotides, the CDR3 is TGTGCCAGCAGTTATACGGTGGCCTACGAGCAGTACTTC. This sequence joins TRBV6-6 and TRBJ2-7; D uncertain. The V end lost 3 bases, the J end lost 2 bases, and 8 bases lay between the germline ends. CDR3 length: 13 residues. Germline CDR1 MNHNY, CDR2 SVGAGI (reference sequence).

This clone was counted a few times. The V call is TRBV5-3, the J call TRBJ1-5, with D possibly being TRBD1 (5 bases). TRBV5-3 counts as an open reading frame of uncertain function. This CDR3 spans 9 amino acids. The CDR3 is CAGDQPQHF. DNA for the CDR3: TGTGCAGGGGATCAGCCCCAGCATTTT.

J is TRBJ1-1 and V is TRBV28; D remains ambiguous. Per germline, CDR1 MDHEN and CDR2 SYDVKM. There are 15 residues in the CDR3. V shed 2 bases and J shed 1 base, with 11 bases lying between them. The DNA for the CDR3 is TGTGCCAGCAGTTTACTAGGCAGTCCGAACACTGAAGCTTTCTTT. Protein sequence: CASSLLGSPNTEAFF.

The V and J genes are TRBV10-1 and TRBJ2-6; a weak D match, TRBD1 (6 bases). Germline V lookup: CDR1 WNHNN, CDR2 SYGVQD (reference sequence). V was shortened by 9 bases and J by 3 bases, with 18 bases between the two germline ends. The CDR3 runs 16 residues. The CDR3, as DNA: TGCGCCAGGGAACGCCGCACGACAGGTGGGGCCAACGTCCTGACTTTC. Its protein is CARERRTTGGANVLTF.

The chain combines TRBV5-5 with TRBJ2-5; TRBD1 might be the D (5 bases). The CDR3 extends over 13 amino acids. The V end lost 1 base, the J end lost 3 bases, and 7 bases lay between the germline ends. From germline, CDR1 is SGHKS and CDR2 YYEKEE (reference sequence). The CDR3 DNA is TGTGCCAGCAGCTTGACAGGTGAAGAGACCCAGTACTTC. It yields the protein CASSLTGEETQYF. The whole variable domain, filled in from reference TRBV5-5 and TRBJ2-5, reads DAGVTQSPTHLIKTRGQQVTLRCSPISGHKSVSWYQQVLGQGPQFIFQYYEKEERGRGNFPDRFSARQFPNYSSELNVNALLLGDSALYLCASSLTGEETQYFGPGTRLLVL.

This sequence joins TRBV11-2 and TRBJ2-7; tentative D call: TRBD1 (5 bases). The CDR3 is 14 amino acids. Germline V gene lookup returns CDR1 SGHAT and CDR2 FQNNGV. V was clipped by 5 bases and J by 2 bases, with 13 bases between them. Here the CDR3 DNA reads TGTGCCAGCAGCCCTATTTTCAGGGCCTACGAGCAGTACTTC. Protein sequence: CASSPIFRAYEQYF.